The next 22 T cell receptor beta chains were all read from a single sample in a study of T-cell memory formation after mild COVID-19. TCRdb re-called the 5' RACE reads through MiXCR, storing one row per CDR3 protein. The sample records 250,000 or so distinct CDR3 sequences, over 9% being singletons. Sequencing was done on a sample of PBMCs or a T cell subset sorted from them (not recorded which). Receptors originate from a man younger than 30 who had mild COVID-19 (a few samples of this study predate the infection). Cell type and time point are not known.

The gene calls are TRBV4-1 and TRBJ1-1, with a tentative D call TRBD1 (6 bases). The CDR3 runs to 13 residues. V lost 1 base and J 8 bases, leaving 11 bases between the germline ends. The germline V gene encodes CDR1 MGHRA and CDR2 YSYEKL. In nucleotides, the CDR3 is TGCGCCAGCAGCCAAGCGGAGGGGGTGGAAGCTTTCTTT. Translation: CASSQAEGVEAFF.

In this sample, this clonotype turned up a few times. This chain uses TRBV27 with TRBJ1-6; D perhaps matches TRBD1 (5 bases). Germline V CDR1 and CDR2: MNHEY, SMNVEV (reference sequence). V shed 3 bases and J shed 7 bases, with 13 bases lying between them. The CDR3 is 15 amino acids. CDR3 loop: CASSFGQGRNSPLHF. The CDR3 region has the DNA TGTGCCAGCAGTTTCGGGCAGGGCAGGAATTCACCCCTCCACTTT.

This clonotype was observed a few times. The chain links TRBV6-2 or TRBV6-3 to TRBJ2-7; possible D gene TRBD2, 6 bases. Germline lookup yields CDR1 MNHEY and CDR2 SVGEGT. V dropped 2 bases and J dropped 6 bases, with 8 bases sitting between them. The CDR3 is 12 amino acids. The DNA of the CDR3 is TGTGCCAGCAGTTACGCGACTAGCGAGCAGTACGTC. Encoded protein: CASSYATSEQYV.

This clonotype appeared a few times. The gene calls are TRBV5-6 and TRBJ1-1, with 11 bases matching TRBD1. There are 18 residues in the CDR3. J gave up 4 bases and V 4 bases, and 15 bases lay outside the gene matches. In germline, CDR1 is SGHDT, CDR2 YYEEEE. For the CDR3, the DNA is TGTGCCAGCAGCCCCGAAAGGACAGGGGGCGCGAGTTTCACTGAAGCTTTCTTT. Protein product: CASSPERTGGASFTEAFF. The entire variable domain, with the rest obtained from reference TRBV5-6 and TRBJ1-1, is as follows: DAGVTQSPTHLIKTRGQQVTLRCSPKSGHDTVSWYQQALGQGPQFIFQYYEEEERQRGNFPDRFSGHQFPNYSSELNVNALLLGDSALYLCASSPERTGGASFTEAFFGQGTRLTVV.

This sequence joins TRBV20-1 and TRBJ1-6; D not resolved. V dropped 3 bases and J dropped 10 bases, with 16 bases sitting between them. Germline-derived CDR1 and CDR2 are DFQATT and SNEGSKA (reference sequence). The CDR3 consists of 14 residues. CDR3 sequence reads: CSARGIGLGSPLHF. The DNA of the CDR3 is TGCAGTGCTAGGGGAATAGGGCTGGGATCACCCCTCCACTTT.

This clonotype has only a few counts. V and J are TRBV6-5 and TRBJ2-7, with a possible D match to TRBD2 (6 bases). CDR1 and CDR2 from the germline V gene are MNHEY and SVGAGI. Deletions cut 0 bases from V and 4 bases from J, with 7 bases between. The CDR3 loop spans 13 amino acids. The CDR3 DNA reads as TGTGCCAGCAGTTACTCTCGGGGGTACGAGCAGTACTTC. It encodes CASSYSRGYEQYF.

The rearrangement joins TRBV12-3 or TRBV12-4 to TRBJ2-2; D is unclear. The CDR3 is made up of 15 amino acids. Trimming stripped 3 bases from V and 4 bases from J, with 12 bases between. This CDR3 reads CASSFRPGTTGELFF. Here the CDR3 DNA reads TGTGCCAGCAGTTTTCGTCCAGGAACCACCGGGGAGCTGTTTTTT.

The rearrangement links TRBV7-9 to TRBJ1-1; D is undetermined. The CDR3 runs to 13 residues. V was trimmed by 6 bases and J by 1 base, leaving 9 bases between them. CDR1 is SEHNR and CDR2 is FQNEAQ in the germline V gene (reference sequence). CDR3 in DNA: TGTGCCAGCAGTATTATAGGGAACACTGAAGCTTTCTTT. Its protein product is CASSIIGNTEAFF.

This clonotype was seen a few times. This chain joins TRBV3-1 and TRBJ2-3, with TRBD2 identical over 9 bases. The V gene end was trimmed by 4 bases and the J gene end by 1 base; junction bases not matched to a gene: 3. Germline-derived CDR1 and CDR2 are LGHDT and YNNKEL (reference sequence). This CDR3 is built from 15 residues. For the CDR3, the DNA is TGTGCCAGCAGCCCTAGCGGGGAACGCACAGATACGCAGTATTTT. Protein sequence: CASSPSGERTDTQYF.

The table lists this clonotype with a few counts. The chain uses TRBV6-5 and TRBJ1-1; no reliable D call. The germline V and J ends were trimmed by 3 bases and 1 base, with 12 bases remaining between them. This CDR3 region has 15 residues. Germline-derived CDR1 and CDR2 are MNHEY and SVGAGI. The CDR3 DNA sequence: TGTGCCAGCAGTTATTTCGCGGGGAGGAACACTGAAGCTTTCTTT. It specifies CASSYFAGRNTEAFF.

The J gene is TRBJ1-4, the V gene TRBV28; tentative D call: TRBD1 (5 bases). Deletions cut 6 bases from V and 3 bases from J, with 14 bases between. The CDR3 length is 15 residues. Per the germline V gene, CDR1 is MDHEN and CDR2 is SYDVKM. The DNA of the CDR3 is TGTGCCAGCAGCCCCCTAGGGGAGGCTAATGAAAAACTGTTTTTT. It translates to CASSPLGEANEKLFF.

This clonotype has a count of ten or more. The rearrangement links TRBV7-2 to TRBJ2-1, with D perhaps matching TRBD1 (5 bases). Germline values: CDR1 SGHTA, CDR2 FQGNSA. The CDR3 consists of 15 residues. V was pared by 1 base and J by 3 bases, with 10 bases between. CDR3 sequence: CASSLDFTGYNEQFF. The CDR3 nucleotides are TGTGCCAGCAGCTTAGATTTCACAGGCTACAATGAGCAGTTCTTC.

The gene calls are TRBV9 and TRBJ2-5; tentative D call: TRBD1 (6 bases). The V gene's germline CDR1 is SGDLS and CDR2 YYNGEE. With 2 bases removed from V and 1 base from J, the gap between germline ends came to 12 bases. The CDR3 is made up of 15 amino acids. This chain's CDR3 is CASSVTGHLQETQYF. The CDR3 DNA sequence: TGTGCCAGCAGCGTGACAGGACATCTCCAAGAGACCCAGTACTTC.

This clonotype has just a few counts. The chain joins TRBV5-5 to TRBJ1-4, with 7 nucleotides matching TRBD1. The CDR3 length is 12 residues. Looked up from germline, CDR1 is SGHKS and CDR2 is YYEKEE (reference sequence). Trimming cost V 5 bases and J 8 bases; bases outside gene matches: 3. CDR3: CASRTGQEKLFF. In nucleotides, the CDR3 is TGTGCCAGCAGGACAGGGCAGGAAAAACTGTTTTTT.

The sample holds a few counts of this clonotype. The chain couples TRBV6-5 to TRBJ2-1; TRBD1 matches 10 bases. The length of the CDR3 is 15 residues. CDR1 MNHEY and CDR2 SVGAGI come from the germline V gene. Trimming took 6 bases from V and 3 from J; bases not matched to a gene: 5. The CDR3 DNA follows: TGTGCCAGCAGAGACAGGGGGCCAAACTACAATGAGCAGTTCTTC. As protein: CASRDRGPNYNEQFF.

The sample holds a few counts of this clonotype. The genes are TRBV7-9 and TRBJ2-5, with D possibly TRBD2 on 5 matching bases. Germline lookup yields CDR1 SEHNR and CDR2 FQNEAQ (reference sequence). The CDR3 is made up of 14 amino acids. The V gene lost 7 bases and the J gene lost 5 bases, with 17 bases spanning the gap. CDR3 sequence (DNA): TGTGCCAGCACCTCAACCGCCAGAGGGGAGACCCAGTACTTC. Translated: CASTSTARGETQYF.

This clonotype was counted at least ten times. CDR3 region: CASSFPGLGYTF. In DNA, the CDR3 is TGTGCCAGCAGCTTCCCAGGGCTTGGCTACACCTTC. The chain carries TRBV7-2 and TRBJ1-2, with TRBD1 as a possible D gene (5 bases). The CDR3 spans 12 residues. Germline assignment: CDR1 SGHTA and CDR2 FQGNSA. V lost 3 bases, J lost 7 bases, and 9 bases lay in between.

This clonotype was seen more than once but under ten times. The rearrangement joins TRBV12-3 or TRBV12-4 to TRBJ1-1; no firm D call. This CDR3 comprises 13 residues. Trimming left V 2 bases short and J 4 bases short, with 8 bases between. This chain's CDR3 is CASSLRVLTEAFF. The CDR3 region has the DNA TGTGCCAGCAGTTTAAGGGTGCTCACTGAAGCTTTCTTT.

This clonotype was seen repeatedly, ten times or more. The rearrangement joins TRBV6-5 to TRBJ1-1; D gene unclear. Germline CDR1 is MNHEY and CDR2 is SVGAGI. The CDR3 consists of 13 residues. V lost 4 bases to trimming and J lost 4 bases, with 10 bases between them. CDR3 amino acids: CASSFGRTTEAFF. The CDR3 DNA follows: TGTGCCAGCAGTTTTGGCAGGACCACTGAAGCTTTCTTT.

The table lists this clonotype with a few counts. The rearrangement uses TRBV7-2 and TRBJ1-5, with D hard to call. From germline, CDR1 is SGHTA and CDR2 FQGNSA. The CDR3 consists of 14 residues. Trimming pared 4 bases from V and 3 bases from J, leaving 10 bases between. The CDR3 reads CASSSLGNNQPQHF. Written as DNA, the CDR3 is TGTGCCAGCAGCTCCCTTGGAAACAATCAGCCCCAGCATTTT.

This clonotype occurred many times. A junction boundary mismatches the germline segment, possibly from a read error. The chain couples TRBV5-1 to TRBJ1-5, with a weak D call TRBD1 (5 bases). Germline CDR1 and CDR2: SGHRS and YFSETQ. The CDR3 is 13 residues long. The CDR3 reads CASSLQGNQPQHF. Here the CDR3 DNA reads TGTGCCAGCAGCTTACAGGGCAATCAGCCCCAGCATTTT.

The rearrangement links TRBV7-2 to TRBJ2-5; D tentatively reads TRBD1 or TRBD2 (5 bases each). Germline values: CDR1 SGHTA, CDR2 FQGNSA. The length of the CDR3 is 13 residues. V lost 5 bases and J 8 bases, leaving 15 bases between the germline ends. CDR3 DNA sequence: TGTGCCAGCAGCGCCAGGGTACGGGATACCCAGTACTTC. It encodes CASSARVRDTQYF.